This T cell receptor beta chain came from a study of cytomegalovirus exposure and HLA in healthy donors. This CDR3 spans 14 amino acids. The germline V and J ends were trimmed by 9 bases and 4 bases, with 15 bases remaining between them. Looked up from germline, CDR1 is SNHLY and CDR2 is FYNNEI. Primers: 60 Vbeta forward and 13 Jbeta reverse. Using immunoSEQ multiplex PCR, the repertoire was profiled, and TCRdb retains in-frame clones only, with some absent. Altogether tens of thousands of clones are present, roughly 86% being singletons, with the ten largest covering 1.9%. J is TRBJ2-2 and V is TRBV2, with D perhaps matching TRBD2 (5 bases). The receptor comes from a man aged 18 to 30 in good health and CMV-seronegative. The sequenced sample was PBMCs. In DNA form, the CDR3 reads TGTGCCAGTGCCGGCGGCGGGCCCACCGGGGAGCTGTTTTTT. It encodes CASAGGGPTGELFF.